This entry describes one T cell receptor (beta chain). This sample is drawn from a study of shared clonotypes between healthy human individuals. Donors comprised only Caucasian adults living in Nashville, Tennessee. The study separated CD4+ cells into CD45RA+ naive and CD45RA-negative memory subsets. This table comes from immunoSEQ multiplex PCR, and its TCRdb copy is limited to in-frame clones, with some not included. The sample contains 800,000 to 1,200,000 clones, about four fifths of which appear only once. The CDR3 sequence is 15 residues long. V lost 1 base and J 1 base, leaving 12 bases between the germline ends. From germline, CDR1 is SGDLS and CDR2 YYNGEE.

The origin of this receptor is a man aged 18 to 29 in good health. Some clones in this sample may be carry-over from other donors' samples. This sequence joins TRBV9 and TRBJ2-7; D is unclear. The sample taken for sequencing was memory CD4+ T cells from PBMCs. Subset noted: CD45RA-negative fraction. CDR3: CASSVSPLGSYEQYF. CDR3 bases: TGTGCCAGCAGCGTATCTCCCTTGGGGTCCTACGAGCAGTACTTC.